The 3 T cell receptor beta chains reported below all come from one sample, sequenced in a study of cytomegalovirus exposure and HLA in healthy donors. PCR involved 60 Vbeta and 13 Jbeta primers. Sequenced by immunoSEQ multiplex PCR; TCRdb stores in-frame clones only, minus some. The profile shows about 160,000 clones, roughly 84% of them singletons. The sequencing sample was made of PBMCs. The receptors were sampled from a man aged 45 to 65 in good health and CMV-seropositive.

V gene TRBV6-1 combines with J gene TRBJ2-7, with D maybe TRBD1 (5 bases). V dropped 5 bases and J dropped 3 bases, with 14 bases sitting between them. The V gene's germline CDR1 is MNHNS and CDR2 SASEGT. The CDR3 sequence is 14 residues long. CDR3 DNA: TGTGCCAGCAGTAATTTGGGGCAAAGCTACGAGCAGTACTTC. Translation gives CASSNLGQSYEQYF.

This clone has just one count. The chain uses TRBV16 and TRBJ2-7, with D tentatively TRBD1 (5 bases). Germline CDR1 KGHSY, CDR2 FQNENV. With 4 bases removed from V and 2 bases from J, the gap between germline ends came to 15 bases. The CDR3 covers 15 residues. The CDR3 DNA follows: TGTGCCAGCAGCCTGGGGCAGGGTCCCACCTACGAGCAGTACGTC. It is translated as CASSLGQGPTYEQYV.

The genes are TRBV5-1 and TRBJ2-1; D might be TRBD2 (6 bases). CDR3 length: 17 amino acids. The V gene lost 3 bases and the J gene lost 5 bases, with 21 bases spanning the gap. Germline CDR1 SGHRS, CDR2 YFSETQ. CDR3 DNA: TGCGCCAGCAGCTCCCCGAGGGGACTCCAAGCCGACAATGAGCAGTTCTTC. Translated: CASSSPRGLQADNEQFF.